The 15 T cell receptor beta chains presented below share a single source sample, sequenced in a study of metastatic and nonmetastatic thyroid tumors. Nobody among the patients had been given any treatment before thyroid surgery. Via MiXCR, TCRdb re-called the PCR reads. The data hold under 20,000 clones, with 25% to 30% observed a single time. The sequencing sample was made of blood. The receptors come from a male donor with papillary thyroid cancer or a benign thyroid nodule (not recorded which). Some clones in this sample may be carry-over from other donors' samples.

This clone is judged medium-sized (0.01 to 0.1%). This sequence joins TRBV19 and TRBJ1-6, with 7 bases that match TRBD1. V shed 6 bases, J shed 8 bases, and the junction held 7 bases outside the gene matches. The germline V gene encodes CDR1 LNHDA and CDR2 SQIVND (reference sequence). The CDR3 sequence is 14 residues long. The CDR3 loop is CASSQNRGDSPLHF. CDR3 sequence (DNA): TGTGCCAGTAGCCAAAACAGGGGAGATTCACCCCTCCACTTT. Together with reference TRBV19 and TRBJ1-6, the CDR3 gives the full variable domain: DGGITQSPKYLFRKEGQNVTLSCEQNLNHDAMYWYRQDPGQGLRLIYYSQIVNDFQKGDIAEGYSVSREKKESFPLTVTSAQKNPTAFYLCASSQNRGDSPLHFGNGTRLTVT.

This clone has only a few counts. The chain employs TRBV2 and TRBJ2-7; no reliable D call. The CDR3 spans 12 residues. V gave up 2 bases and J gave up 3 bases, with 5 bases separating them. Germline V gene data show CDR1 as SNHLY and CDR2 as FYNNEI. DNA for the CDR3: TGTGCCAGCAGTGAAAGTGTCTACGAGCAGTACTTC. Translating gives CASSESVYEQYF.

With regard to this clone: Given a much more abundant clone one base away, this may be a read error. The chain recombines TRBV5-4 with TRBJ2-7; D gene unclear. The J call may not be correct, given that the DNA end is closer to TRBJ2-5. The CDR3 totals 11 residues. Germline CDR1 is SGHNT and CDR2 is YYREEE (reference sequence). The DNA for the CDR3 is TGTGCCAGCAGCGTAGTAGAGACCCAGTACTTC. It yields the protein CASSVVETQYF.

By its share, this clone is medium-sized. This chain connects TRBV12-3 or TRBV12-4 to TRBJ1-2; D gene uncertain. The CDR3 is 15 amino acids. V was trimmed by 6 bases and J by 7 bases, leaving 21 bases between them. The CDR3 sequence: CASSYTGPRYVGYTF. CDR3 sequence (DNA): TGTGCCAGCAGCTATACCGGGCCACGTTATGTTGGCTACACCTTC.

This clone counts as medium-sized. The rearrangement joins TRBV28 to TRBJ2-7; TRBD1 matches at 9 bases. The CDR3 loop spans 15 amino acids. Looked up from germline, CDR1 is MDHEN and CDR2 is SYDVKM. V trimming: 8 bases; J trimming: 2 bases; junction bases outside the gene matches: 10. The CDR3 spells CASLPAGTGTYEQYF. CDR3 coding DNA: TGTGCCAGCCTCCCCGCGGGGACAGGGACCTACGAGCAGTACTTC.

This clone came up a few times. V and J are TRBV6-2 or TRBV6-3 and TRBJ1-2; maybe TRBD1 (6 bases). The CDR3 runs 16 residues. CDR1 and CDR2 from the germline V gene are MNHEY and SVGEGT. V shed 0 bases and J shed 3 bases, with 14 bases lying between them. The CDR3 DNA reads as TGTGCCAGCAGTTACTCCGACGCCCCAGGGGACTATGGCTACACCTTC. This gives the protein CASSYSDAPGDYGYTF.

This clone was detected only a few times. The rearrangement links TRBV6-1 to TRBJ1-6; 7 bases agree with TRBD1. Looked up from germline, CDR1 is MNHNS and CDR2 is SASEGT. There are 16 residues in the CDR3. The V gene end was trimmed by 6 bases and the J gene end by 5 bases; junction bases not matched to a gene: 10. CDR3 protein: CASSSETGTNNSPLHF. The CDR3 nucleotides read TGTGCCAGCAGCTCCGAGACAGGGACCAATAATTCACCCCTCCACTTT.

The J gene is TRBJ1-4, the V gene TRBV20-1; the D gene is possibly TRBD1 (6 bases). Germline V gives CDR1 DFQATT, CDR2 SNEGSKA (reference sequence). Trimming removed 1 base at V and 6 bases at J, with 9 bases between. This CDR3 contains 13 residues. CDR3 protein: CSARGQGYEKLFF. As DNA, the CDR3 is TGCAGTGCTAGAGGGCAGGGGTATGAAAAACTGTTTTTT.

The chain has TRBV28 and TRBJ1-5; 9 positions agree with TRBD1. V shed 5 bases, J shed 9 bases, and the junction held 2 bases outside the gene matches. Germline V gives CDR1 MDHEN, CDR2 SYDVKM. This CDR3 is built from 12 residues. This chain's CDR3 is CASSGQGRPQHF. The CDR3 DNA is TGTGCCAGCAGTGGACAGGGGCGGCCCCAGCATTTT.

This clone was found many times. This chain uses TRBV27 with TRBJ2-1; D tentatively reads TRBD1 or TRBD2 (5 bases each). V gave up 5 bases and J gave up 10 bases, with 18 bases separating them. Germline V gene lookup returns CDR1 MNHEY and CDR2 SMNVEV (reference sequence). The CDR3 sequence is 14 residues long. CDR3 nucleotides: TGTGCCAGCAGTCTTCACTCTGGGACCACCGAGCAGTTCTTC. Its translation: CASSLHSGTTEQFF.

CDR3 sequence reads: CASSSSSWDLAESYEQYF. The CDR3 DNA sequence: TGTGCCAGCAGCTCTAGTTCATGGGATTTAGCGGAATCCTACGAGCAGTACTTC. The chain carries TRBV11-2 and TRBJ2-7, with TRBD2 as a possible D gene (6 bases). V lost 4 bases and J 1 base, leaving 23 bases between the germline ends. Germline CDR1 is SGHAT and CDR2 is FQNNGV. The CDR3 runs to 18 residues.

The chain is built from TRBV4-1 and TRBJ2-7; D ambiguous. This CDR3 is built from 13 residues. CDR1 MGHRA and CDR2 YSYEKL come from the germline V gene. With 4 bases removed from V and 3 bases from J, the gap between germline ends came to 10 bases. Here the CDR3 reads CASSPHNSYEQYF. Written as DNA, the CDR3 is TGCGCCAGCAGCCCCCATAACAGCTACGAGCAGTACTTC.

This clone is medium-sized by share. The rearrangement links TRBV5-1 to TRBJ1-6; D unclear. V lost 0 bases to trimming and J lost 7 bases, with 5 bases between them. In germline, CDR1 is SGHRS, CDR2 YFSETQ. The CDR3 extends over 13 amino acids. CDR3 amino acids: CASSLGENSPLHF. In nucleotides, the CDR3 is TGCGCCAGCAGCTTGGGGGAGAATTCACCCCTCCACTTT.

This clone is medium-sized in the sample. J is TRBJ2-5 and V is TRBV12-3 or TRBV12-4, with D possibly being TRBD2 (5 bases). The CDR3 contains 14 residues. Trimming took 3 bases from V and 4 from J, leaving 12 bases between them. In nucleotides, the CDR3 is TGTGCCAGCAGTTTGTCGAGGGTTCGAGAGACCCAGTACTTC. Translation gives CASSLSRVRETQYF.

This clone was counted many times. The V gene is TRBV20-1, the J gene TRBJ2-1; the D gene is possibly TRBD1 (5 bases). In germline, CDR1 is DFQATT, CDR2 SNEGSKA (reference sequence). Trimming removed 1 base from V and 5 bases from J, with 12 bases in between. The CDR3 totals 14 residues. The CDR3 nucleotides are TGCAGTGCTAGAGGGTACGACAGCCACAATGAGCAGTTCTTC. Protein product: CSARGYDSHNEQFF.